Listed below are T cell receptor beta chains from one sample, sequenced in a study of blood T cell repertoires in COVID-19. Sequencing used immunoSEQ multiplex PCR; TCRdb keeps in-frame clones, though not all of them. The sample includes around 46,000 clones, over 75% of them seen just once. The source material was peripheral blood. The receptor source for this set is a human donor in a cohort sampled during active COVID-19. Both conserved end residues are part of each CDR3. D genes are given only for firm matches. A row's size may be missing; if present it is once, few, many or a size class.

15 | - | TRBD1 | TRBJ1-1 | TRBV2 | CASSGPGTGTTEAFF | TGTGCCAGCAGTGGCCCCGGGACAGGGACCACTGAAGCTTTCTTT
13 | - | TRBD1 | TRBJ1-2 | TRBV12-3/TRBV12-4 | CASSLVPGGGYTF | TGTGCCAGCAGTTTAGTCCCAGGGGGTGGCTACACCTTC
17 | - | TRBD1 | TRBJ1-5 | TRBV5-8 | CASSGGQVIGGNQPQHF | TGTGCCAGCAGCGGGGGACAGGTAATCGGGGGCAATCAGCCCCAGCATTTT
13 | - | TRBD1 | TRBJ2-3 | TRBV7-2 | CASNRQGTDTQYF | TGTGCCAGCAACAGACAGGGGACAGATACGCAGTATTTT
14 | - | TRBD1 | TRBJ1-4 | TRBV6-6 | CASSSDRVDEKLFF | TGTGCCAGCAGTAGCGACAGGGTAGATGAAAAACTGTTTTTT
15 | - | - | TRBJ1-1 | TRBV19 | CASSIDHGGSTEAFF | TGTGCCAGTAGTATAGATCATGGGGGCAGTACTGAAGCTTTCTTT
15 | - | - | TRBJ1-3 | TRBV5-4 | CASSLDGGSGNTIYF | TGTGCCAGCAGCCTGGACGGAGGCTCTGGAAACACCATATATTTT
14 | few | - | TRBJ1-5 | TRBV2 | CASSDLDSNQPQHF | TGTGCCAGCAGTGACTTAGATAGCAATCAGCCCCAGCATTTT
15 | - | TRBD1 | TRBJ1-2 | TRBV7-2 | CASSLTGQERQGYTF | TGTGCCAGCAGCTTAACAGGACAGGAGCGGCAGGGCTACACCTTC
16 | once | - | TRBJ1-1 | TRBV21-1 | CASSKARLSLNTEAFF | TGTGCCAGCAGCAAAGCGCGCTTGTCCTTGAACACTGAAGCTTTCTTT
17 | - | - | TRBJ1-3 | TRBV1 | CTSSPQTGGVSEHTIYF | TGCACCAGCAGCCCACAGACAGGGGGCGTTTCGGAACACACCATATATTTT
19 | - | TRBD1 | TRBJ2-2 | TRBV6-6 | CASSPRDRTLNGNTGELFF | TGTGCCAGCAGCCCCAGGGACAGAACCTTAAACGGGAACACCGGGGAGCTGTTTTTT
15 | - | TRBD1 | TRBJ1-5 | TRBV19 | CASSTDRWGDQPQHF | TGTGCCAGTAGCACGGACAGGTGGGGGGATCAGCCCCAGCATTTT
14 | - | - | TRBJ1-6 | TRBV30 | CACSSSGRGSPLHF | TGTGCCTGCTCCTCCTCGGGGCGGGGTTCACCCCTCCACTTT
19 | - | TRBD2 | TRBJ2-1 | TRBV3-1/TRBV3-2 | CASSQRLAGDRLPYNEQFF | TGTGCCAGCAGCCAGCGGCTAGCGGGGGACCGTCTACCCTACAATGAGCAGTTCTTC
14 | once | - | TRBJ1-1 | TRBV7-8 | CASSFLRSSPEAFF | TGTGCCAGCAGCTTCCTTCGGAGCAGCCCTGAAGCTTTCTTT
15 | - | - | TRBJ1-1 | TRBV2 | CASSEGRLMNTEAFF | TGTGCCAGCAGTGAAGGGCGACTCATGAACACTGAAGCTTTCTTT
15 | - | - | TRBJ2-1 | TRBV14 | CASSQWGLNYNEQFF | TGTGCCAGCAGCCAGTGGGGCCTAAACTACAATGAGCAGTTCTTC
16 | many | - | TRBJ1-1 | TRBV30 | CAWARLSGRRNIEAFF | TGTGCCTGGGCCCGACTATCCGGGAGACGGAATATAGAAGCTTTCTTT
15 | once | - | TRBJ1-3 | TRBV15 | CATSKGGATGNTIYF | TGTGCCACCAGCAAGGGGGGGGCTACTGGAAACACCATATATTTT
15 | - | TRBD2 | TRBJ2-7 | TRBV6-6 | CASSYPTSGGYEQYF | TGTGCCAGCAGTTACCCGACTAGCGGGGGATACGAGCAGTACTTC
16 | - | TRBD1 | TRBJ2-5 | TRBV24-1 | CATSGGTGKIQETQYF | TGTGCCACCAGTGGAGGGACAGGGAAAATTCAAGAGACCCAGTACTTC
13 | - | TRBD2 | TRBJ2-1 | TRBV27 | CASSSPGRGEQFF | TGTGCCAGCAGTTCCCCCGGGAGGGGAGAGCAGTTCTTC
15 | - | - | TRBJ2-3 | TRBV19 | CASSMNAGPTDTQYF | TGTGCCAGTAGTATGAACGCGGGTCCCACAGATACGCAGTATTTT
15 | - | - | TRBJ2-7 | TRBV12-1 | CASSPRTSGGYEQYF | TGTGCCAGCAGCCCGCGGACTAGCGGGGGCTACGAGCAGTACTTC
16 | few | - | TRBJ2-5 | TRBV2 | CASSENVARGQETQYF | TGTGCCAGCAGTGAAAACGTAGCCAGGGGTCAAGAGACCCAGTACTTC
14 | once | - | TRBJ2-2 | TRBV18 | CASSTSRGTGELFF | TGTGCCAGCTCTACCAGCAGGGGCACCGGGGAGCTGTTTTTT
15 | - | TRBD1 | TRBJ2-7 | TRBV25-1 | CASSEGNRGVYEQYF | TGTGCCAGCAGTGAAGGGAACAGGGGGGTCTACGAGCAGTACTTC
15 | - | - | TRBJ1-1 | TRBV18 | CASSPTMNRDTEAFF | TGTGCCAGCTCACCAACCATGAACAGGGACACTGAAGCTTTCTTT
15 | - | - | TRBJ1-5 | TRBV3-1/TRBV3-2 | CASSPDIRSNQPQHF | TGTGCCAGCAGCCCGGACATTAGGTCGAATCAGCCCCAGCATTTT
14 | few | TRBD2 | TRBJ2-7 | TRBV7-9 | CASSFAGGDYEQYF | TGTGCCAGCAGCTTTGCGGGGGGCGATTACGAGCAGTACTTC
13 | - | - | TRBJ1-1 | TRBV11-3 | CASSLTRNTEAFF | TGTGCCAGCAGCCTCACAAGGAACACTGAAGCTTTCTTT